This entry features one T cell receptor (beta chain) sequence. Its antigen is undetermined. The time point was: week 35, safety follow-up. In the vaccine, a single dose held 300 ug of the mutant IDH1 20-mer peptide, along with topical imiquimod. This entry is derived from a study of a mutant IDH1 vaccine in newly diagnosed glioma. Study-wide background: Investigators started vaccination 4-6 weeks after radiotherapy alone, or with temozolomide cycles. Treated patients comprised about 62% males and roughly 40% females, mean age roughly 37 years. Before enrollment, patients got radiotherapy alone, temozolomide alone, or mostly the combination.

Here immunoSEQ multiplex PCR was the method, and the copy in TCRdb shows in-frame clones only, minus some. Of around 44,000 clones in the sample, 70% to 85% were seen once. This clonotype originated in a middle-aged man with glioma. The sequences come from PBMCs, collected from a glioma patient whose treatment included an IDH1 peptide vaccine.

The CDR3 is CASRSGELFF. CDR3 bases: TGTGCCAGTAGGTCCGGGGAGCTGTTTTTT. The chain combines TRBV19 with TRBJ2-2; no reliable D call. V dropped 6 bases and J dropped 6 bases, with 2 bases sitting between them. The CDR3 totals 10 residues. The germline V gene has CDR1 LNHDA and CDR2 SQIVND (reference sequence).